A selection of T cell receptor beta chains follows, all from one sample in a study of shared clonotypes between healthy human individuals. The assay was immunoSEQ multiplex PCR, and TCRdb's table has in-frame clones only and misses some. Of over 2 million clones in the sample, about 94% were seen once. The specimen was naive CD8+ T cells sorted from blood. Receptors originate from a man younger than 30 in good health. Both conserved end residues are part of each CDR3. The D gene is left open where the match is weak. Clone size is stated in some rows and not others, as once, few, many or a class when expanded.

CASSSPLWTGSPGNSPLHF TGTGCCAGCAGCTCGCCCCTTTGGACAGGCTCACCGGGGAATTCACCCCTCCACTTT . TRBJ1-6 TRBV7-9 TRBD1
CASGSNTGELFF TGTGCCAGCGGATCGAACACCGGGGAGCTGTTTTTT . TRBJ2-2 TRBV28 .
CSVPGQDSDEQFF TGCAGCGTACCGGGACAGGACTCGGATGAGCAGTTCTTC . TRBJ2-1 TRBV29-1 TRBD1
CASSVTQGPEAFF TGTGCCAGTAGTGTAACTCAGGGACCTGAAGCTTTCTTT few TRBJ1-1 TRBV19 .
CSAGGGQGLDSYNSPLHF TGCAGCGCTGGGGGGGGACAGGGTTTAGACTCCTATAATTCACCCCTCCACTTT . TRBJ1-6 TRBV29-1 TRBD1
CASTNTGVDTDTQYF TGCGCCAGCACCAACACAGGGGTGGACACAGATACGCAGTATTTT . TRBJ2-3 TRBV10-2 TRBD1
CASSFRAVSLEQETQYF TGTGCCAGCAGTTTCCGGGCGGTCAGCCTGGAACAAGAGACCCAGTACTTC . TRBJ2-5 TRBV28 .
CASSLALAGTYNEQFF TGTGCCAGCAGCTTGGCACTAGCGGGGACCTACAATGAGCAGTTCTTC . TRBJ2-1 TRBV5-6 TRBD2
CASSGGGIQETQYF TGTGCCAGCAGTGGAGGGGGGATCCAAGAGACCCAGTACTTC . TRBJ2-5 TRBV6-5 .
CASSQVGNEQFF TGCGCCAGCAGCCAAGTGGGCAATGAGCAGTTCTTC . TRBJ2-1 TRBV4-1 .
CASSKVRAPLVNYGYTF TGTGCCAGCAGCAAAGTTAGGGCGCCTTTGGTTAACTATGGCTACACCTTC . TRBJ1-2 TRBV21-1 .
CASSLRGVTEAFF TGTGCCAGCAGTCTAAGGGGGGTGACTGAAGCTTTCTTT . TRBJ1-1 TRBV27 .
CASSSEGPETQYF TGTGCCAGCAGCTCCGAAGGGCCAGAGACCCAGTACTTC . TRBJ2-5 TRBV5-6 .